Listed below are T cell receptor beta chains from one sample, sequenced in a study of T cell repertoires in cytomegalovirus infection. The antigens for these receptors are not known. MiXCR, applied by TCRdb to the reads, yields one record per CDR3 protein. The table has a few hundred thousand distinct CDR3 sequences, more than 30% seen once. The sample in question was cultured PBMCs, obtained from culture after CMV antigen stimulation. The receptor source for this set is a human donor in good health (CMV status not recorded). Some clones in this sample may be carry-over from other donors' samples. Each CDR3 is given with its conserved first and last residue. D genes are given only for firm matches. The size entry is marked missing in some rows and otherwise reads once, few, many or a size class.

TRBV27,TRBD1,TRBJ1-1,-,TGTGCCAGCAGATTCACTACAGGGGGCACTGAAGCTTTCTTT,CASRFTTGGTEAFF
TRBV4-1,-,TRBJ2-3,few,TGCGCCAGCAGCCAAGATCCTCGGGGATCGGTCACAGATACGCAGTATTTT,CASSQDPRGSVTDTQYF
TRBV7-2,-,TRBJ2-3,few,TGTGCCAGCAGCTTACGCCGTTTCAGAGCGGCCGGACCAACAGATACGCAGTATTTT,CASSLRRFRAAGPTDTQYF
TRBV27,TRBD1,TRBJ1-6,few,TGTGCCAGCAGACGGACAGGGAACTCCTATAATTCACCCCTCCACTTT,CASRRTGNSYNSPLHF
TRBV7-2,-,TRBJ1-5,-,TGTGCCAGCAGCTTAGAGAGGGGATGGGGCAATCAGCCCCAGCATTTT,CASSLERGWGNQPQHF
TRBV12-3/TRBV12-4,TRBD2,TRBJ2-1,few,TGTGCCAGCGGCCATAGCGGGAGGGCCGATGAGCAGTTCTTC,CASGHSGRADEQFF
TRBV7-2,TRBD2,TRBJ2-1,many,TGTGCCAGCAGCCCCACTAGCGGGAGGGATCAGAGCTCCTACAATGAGCAGTTCTTC,CASSPTSGRDQSSYNEQFF
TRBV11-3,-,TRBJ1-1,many,TGTGCCAGCAGCCCCCGGGCGGGGGCGATGAACACTGAAGCTTTCTTT,CASSPRAGAMNTEAFF
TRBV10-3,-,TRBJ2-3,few,TGTGCCATCAGTGATCTTAGATCGGCAGATACGCAGTATTTT,CAISDLRSADTQYF
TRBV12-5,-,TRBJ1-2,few,TGTGCTAGTGGTTTGGGGAGACAGCCCTATGGCTACACCTTC,CASGLGRQPYGYTF
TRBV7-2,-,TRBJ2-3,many,TGTGCCAGCAGCTTCGTAGGGGATAGCACAGATACGCAGTATTTT,CASSFVGDSTDTQYF
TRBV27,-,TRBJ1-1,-,TGTGCCAGCAGTTTTGGGCCCCTAGGAACTGAAGCTTTCTTT,CASSFGPLGTEAFF
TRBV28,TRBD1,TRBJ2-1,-,TGTGCCAGCAGTTTTCCGGCAGGGGGCTCCTACAATGAGCAGTTCTTC,CASSFPAGGSYNEQFF
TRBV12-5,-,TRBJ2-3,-,TGTGCTAGTGGGACTCCTTTTGATACGCAGTATTTT,CASGTPFDTQYF
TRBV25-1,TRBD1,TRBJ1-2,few,TGTGCCAGCAGACCGACAGGGCCCTATGGCTACACCTTC,CASRPTGPYGYTF
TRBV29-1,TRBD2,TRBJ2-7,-,TGCAGCTACCTAGCGGGAGGCGGCGAGCAGTACTTC,CSYLAGGGEQYF
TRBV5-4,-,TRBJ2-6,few,TGTGCCAGCAGGCCCGGGACCTCCCGCTCTGGGGCCAACGTCCTGACTTTC,CASRPGTSRSGANVLTF
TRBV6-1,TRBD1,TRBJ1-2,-,TGTGCCAGCAGTGAAATCGACAGGGGGGGTTATGGCTACACCTTC,CASSEIDRGGYGYTF
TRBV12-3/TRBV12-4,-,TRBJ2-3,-,TGTGCCAGCAGTCCTCGGCGGGGAGATACGCAGTATTTT,CASSPRRGDTQYF
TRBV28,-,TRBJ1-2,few,TGTGCCAGCAGTTTATCCAGGGTCACCTATGGCTACACCTTC,CASSLSRVTYGYTF
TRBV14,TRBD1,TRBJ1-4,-,TGTGCCAGCAGCCAACATACCGGGACAGGGGTTGACAAACTGTTTTTT,CASSQHTGTGVDKLFF
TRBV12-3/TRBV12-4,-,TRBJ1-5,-,TGTGCCAGCAGTTTTTACCCCGGTGTGGGTGTCTCCCAGCATTTT,CASSFYPGVGVSQHF
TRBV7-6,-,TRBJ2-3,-,TGTGCCAGCGCCGGGTTGGCGATGCGGAGTCACACAGATACGCAGTATTTT,CASAGLAMRSHTDTQYF
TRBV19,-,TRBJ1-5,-,TGTGCCAGTAGTAAAGTACCTCCAGGGACTCAGCCCCAGCATTTT,CASSKVPPGTQPQHF
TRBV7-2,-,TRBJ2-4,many,TGTGCCAGCAGCTGGGAGGCTCCCCCGCTACAAATAGGCAAAAACATTCAGTACTTC,CASSWEAPPLQIGKNIQYF
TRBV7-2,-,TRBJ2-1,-,TGTGCCAGCAGCTTACCGCGTCTTTACAATGAGCAGTTCTTC,CASSLPRLYNEQFF
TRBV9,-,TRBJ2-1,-,TGTGCCAGCAGCGTAGCCAGGGGGGCGAGTAATGAGCAGTTCTTC,CASSVARGASNEQFF
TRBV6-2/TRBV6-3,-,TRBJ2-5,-,TGTGCCAGCAGTTTATACGGTAGGATTCAAGAGACCCAGTACTTC,CASSLYGRIQETQYF
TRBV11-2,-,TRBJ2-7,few,TGTGCCAGCCTGCTGTTGTTGGGGACGACCTTAGGAGTTTACGAGCAGTACTTC,CASLLLLGTTLGVYEQYF
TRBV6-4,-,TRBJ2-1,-,TGTGCCAGCAGTGAATTCGGGAGCTCCTACAATGAGCAGTTCTTC,CASSEFGSSYNEQFF
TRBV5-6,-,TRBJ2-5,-,TGTGCCAGCAGCTTGGTGGTGGAGACCCAGTACTTC,CASSLVVETQYF
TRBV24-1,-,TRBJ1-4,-,TGTGCCACCAGTGATCTTACAGGGTCCGAACTGTTTTTT,CATSDLTGSELFF
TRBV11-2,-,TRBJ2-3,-,TGTGCCAGCAGCTTAAAAAGGCTAGCATCTTCCTCAGATACGCAGTATTTT,CASSLKRLASSSDTQYF
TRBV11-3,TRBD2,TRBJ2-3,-,TGTGCCAGCAGCCGGGGACTAGTTTCAGATACGCAGTATTTT,CASSRGLVSDTQYF